The rows below give T cell receptor beta chains drawn from one sample of a study of blood T cell repertoires in COVID-19. The data were produced by immunoSEQ multiplex PCR, yet TCRdb's version contains in-frame clones alone and is incomplete. The sample records approximately 140,000 clones, over 80% being singletons. Sequencing was done on a sample of peripheral blood. The receptors were sampled from a man aged 55 to 70 with active or convalescent COVID-19. Both conserved end residues are part of each CDR3. D genes are given only for firm matches. The size of a clone is reported for some rows only, either as once, few or many, or as a class for expanded clones.

clone_size	v_call	d_call	j_call	cdr3_nt	cdr3_aa
-	TRBV11-3	TRBD2	TRBJ2-1	TGTGCCAGCAGCCGGGGGTCGGTAGCGGGAGGTGATGATGAGCAGTTCTTC	CASSRGSVAGGDDEQFF
-	TRBV5-1	TRBD1	TRBJ2-2	TGCGCCAGCAGCTTGTCCGGACAGGGAAACACCGGGGAGCTGTTTTTT	CASSLSGQGNTGELFF
-	TRBV18	-	TRBJ2-7	TGTGCCAGCTCACGGGGGGAACTGTCCTACGAGCAGTACTTC	CASSRGELSYEQYF
-	TRBV7-9	TRBD2	TRBJ2-4	TGTGCCAGCAGCCCGTCCGGGCGGGAGTACATTCAGTACTTC	CASSPSGREYIQYF
once	TRBV25-1	-	TRBJ2-7	TGTGCCAGCAGTGAGCAGGGCAGGGTCGGCGAGCAGTACTTC	CASSEQGRVGEQYF
-	TRBV10-3	TRBD1	TRBJ2-2	TGTGCCATCAGCGGGCCCGCCGGGACAGGCTCGAACACCGGGGAGCTGTTTTTT	CAISGPAGTGSNTGELFF
-	TRBV21-1	-	TRBJ2-1	TGTGCCAGCAGTAAGCGGGAGGGCCGCGATGAGCAGTTCTTC	CASSKREGRDEQFF
few	TRBV7-9	TRBD1	TRBJ1-1	TGTGCCAGCAGACCTCGACAGGGCGCGAACACTGAAGCTTTCTTT	CASRPRQGANTEAFF
-	TRBV3-1/TRBV3-2	-	TRBJ2-7	TGTGCCAGCAGCCAAGGGACACTAGCACCCTACGAGCAGTACTTC	CASSQGTLAPYEQYF
-	TRBV6-1	TRBD2	TRBJ2-5	TGTGCCAGCAGTGAAGCGGTGGACCCGGGTACGGGAGGGACCCAGTACTTC	CASSEAVDPGTGGTQYF
-	TRBV10-2	-	TRBJ1-5	TGCGCCAGCAGTGAGTCCGGTGCAAATCAGCCCCAGCATTTT	CASSESGANQPQHF
-	TRBV4-2	-	TRBJ1-2	TGTGCCAGCAGCCAAGACGGGACATCCAACTATGGCTACACCTTC	CASSQDGTSNYGYTF
-	TRBV6-2/TRBV6-3	-	TRBJ1-1	TGTGCCAGCAGTTCGAACTTGAACACTGAAGCTTTCTTT	CASSSNLNTEAFF
-	TRBV6-6	TRBD2	TRBJ2-7	TGTGCCAGCACCCAAGACGGCGGGAGACGAGGGGAGCAGTACTTC	CASTQDGGRRGEQYF
-	TRBV28	TRBD2	TRBJ2-1	TGTGCCAGCAGTGCAACTAGCGGGAGGGCCAATGAGCAGTTCTTC	CASSATSGRANEQFF
once	TRBV5-4	-	TRBJ2-5	TGTGCCAGCAGCGAGGGGGGACAGCAAGAGACCCAGTACTTC	CASSEGGQQETQYF
-	TRBV28	-	TRBJ1-2	TGTGCCAGCTACATCAATCCTCGTGGCTACACCTTC	CASYINPRGYTF
-	TRBV28	TRBD2	TRBJ2-7	TGTGCCAGCAGTCCCCCCGGACTAGCGGGACCGTACCACGAGCAGTACTTC	CASSPPGLAGPYHEQYF
-	TRBV9	-	TRBJ2-5	TGTGCCAGCAGCGTAGGCGGGACGGAAGAGACCCAGTACTTC	CASSVGGTEETQYF
-	TRBV20-1	TRBD2	TRBJ2-1	TGCAGTGCTAGTTCCATGACTAGCGGGAGAGGGACTGAGCAGTTCTTC	CSASSMTSGRGTEQFF
-	TRBV19	-	TRBJ1-5	TGTGCCAGTAGTAGGCCGGGTGATAGCAATCAGCCCCAGCATTTT	CASSRPGDSNQPQHF
-	TRBV5-1	TRBD1	TRBJ2-7	TGCGCCAGCAGCGGGGACAGTTACGAGCAGTACTTC	CASSGDSYEQYF
-	TRBV25-1	-	TRBJ1-4	TGTGCCAGCAGTGAAGTCGAGGCAACTAATGAAAAACTGTTTTTT	CASSEVEATNEKLFF
-	TRBV9	TRBD1	TRBJ1-3	TGTGCCAGCAGCACTGGGACAGAACCTGGAAACACCATATATTTT	CASSTGTEPGNTIYF
-	TRBV2	-	TRBJ1-6	TGTGCCAGCAGTGAATGGAGCTCCTATAATTCACCCCTCCACTTT	CASSEWSSYNSPLHF
-	TRBV2	-	TRBJ2-7	TGTGCCAGCAGTGAAGCGGGGGCGTACGAGCAGTACTTC	CASSEAGAYEQYF
-	TRBV19	-	TRBJ1-4	TGTGCCAGTACCTCGACAGCTGGAGAACGAAAACTGTTTTTT	CASTSTAGERKLFF
-	TRBV7-2	TRBD2	TRBJ2-7	TGTGCCAGCAGCTTATCATCGCGGGAGGTACCCTACGAGCAGTACTTC	CASSLSSREVPYEQYF
-	TRBV28	TRBD1	TRBJ1-3	TGTGCCAGCAGTTGGACAGGGGTCTCTGGAAACACCATATATTTT	CASSWTGVSGNTIYF